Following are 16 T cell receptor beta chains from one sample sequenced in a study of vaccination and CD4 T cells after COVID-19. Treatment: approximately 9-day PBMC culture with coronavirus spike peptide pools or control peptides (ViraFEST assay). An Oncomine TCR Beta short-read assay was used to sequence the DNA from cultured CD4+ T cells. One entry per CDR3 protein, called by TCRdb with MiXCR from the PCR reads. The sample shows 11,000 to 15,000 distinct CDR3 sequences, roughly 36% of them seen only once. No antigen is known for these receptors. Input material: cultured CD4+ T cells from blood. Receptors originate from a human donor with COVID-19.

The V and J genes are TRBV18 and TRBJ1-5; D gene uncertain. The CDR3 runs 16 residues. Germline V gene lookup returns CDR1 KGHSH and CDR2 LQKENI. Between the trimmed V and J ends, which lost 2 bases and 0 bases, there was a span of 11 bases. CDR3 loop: CASSPSTGNSNQPQHF. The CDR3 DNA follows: TGTGCCAGCTCACCAAGCACGGGGAATAGCAATCAGCCCCAGCATTTT.

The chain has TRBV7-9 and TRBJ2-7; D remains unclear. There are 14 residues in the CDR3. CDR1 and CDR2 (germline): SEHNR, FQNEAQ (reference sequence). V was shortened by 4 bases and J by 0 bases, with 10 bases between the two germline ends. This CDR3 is CASSSQAGSYEQYF. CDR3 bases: TGTGCCAGCAGCTCTCAGGCAGGCTCCTACGAGCAGTACTTC. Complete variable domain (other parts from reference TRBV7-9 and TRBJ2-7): DTGVSQNPRHKITKRGQNVTFRCDPISEHNRLYWYRQTLGQGPEFLTYFQNEAQLEKSRLLSDRFSAERPKGSFSTLEIQRTEQGDSAMYLCASSSQAGSYEQYFGPGTRLTVT.

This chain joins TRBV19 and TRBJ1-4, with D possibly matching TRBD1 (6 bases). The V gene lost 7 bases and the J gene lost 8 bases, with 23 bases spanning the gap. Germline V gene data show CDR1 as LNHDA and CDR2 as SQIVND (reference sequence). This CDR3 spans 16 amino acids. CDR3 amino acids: CASINRGGAHGEKLFF. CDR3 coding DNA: TGTGCCAGTATTAATCGAGGGGGGGCGCACGGAGAAAAACTGTTTTTT.

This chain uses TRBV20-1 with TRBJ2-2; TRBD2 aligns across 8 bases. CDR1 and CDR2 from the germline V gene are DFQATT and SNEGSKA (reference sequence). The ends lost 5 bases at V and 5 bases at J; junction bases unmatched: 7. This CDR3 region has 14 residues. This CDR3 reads CSAPLAGRTGELFF. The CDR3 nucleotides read TGCAGTGCTCCATTAGCGGGGAGAACCGGGGAGCTGTTTTTT.

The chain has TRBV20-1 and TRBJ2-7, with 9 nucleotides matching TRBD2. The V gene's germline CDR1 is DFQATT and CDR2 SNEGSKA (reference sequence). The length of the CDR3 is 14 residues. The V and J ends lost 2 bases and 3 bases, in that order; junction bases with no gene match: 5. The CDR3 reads CSARIAGAGYEQYF. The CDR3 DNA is TGCAGTGCTAGAATAGCGGGGGCTGGCTACGAGCAGTACTTC.

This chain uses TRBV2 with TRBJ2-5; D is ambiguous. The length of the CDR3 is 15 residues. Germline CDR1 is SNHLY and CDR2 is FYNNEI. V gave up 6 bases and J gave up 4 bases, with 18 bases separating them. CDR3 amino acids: CASSDVVGSGETQYF. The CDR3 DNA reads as TGTGCCAGCAGCGACGTTGTGGGTTCAGGAGAGACCCAGTACTTC.

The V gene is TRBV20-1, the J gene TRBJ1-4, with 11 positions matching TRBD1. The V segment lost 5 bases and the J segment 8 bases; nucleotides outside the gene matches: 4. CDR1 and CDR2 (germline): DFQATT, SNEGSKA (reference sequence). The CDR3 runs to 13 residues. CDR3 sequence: CSAGQGAGEKLFF. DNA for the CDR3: TGCAGTGCTGGACAGGGGGCAGGGGAAAAACTGTTTTTT.

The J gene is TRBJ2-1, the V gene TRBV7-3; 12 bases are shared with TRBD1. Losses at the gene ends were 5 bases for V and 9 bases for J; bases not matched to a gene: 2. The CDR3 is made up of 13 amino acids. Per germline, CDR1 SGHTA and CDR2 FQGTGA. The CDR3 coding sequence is TGTGCCAGCAGCCCGGGACAGGGGGCTGAGCAGTTCTTC. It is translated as CASSPGQGAEQFF.

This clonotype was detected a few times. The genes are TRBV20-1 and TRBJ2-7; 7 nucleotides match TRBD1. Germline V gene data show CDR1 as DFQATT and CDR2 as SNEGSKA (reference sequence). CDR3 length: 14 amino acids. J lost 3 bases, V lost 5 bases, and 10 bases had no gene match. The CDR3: CSAPFQTGNYEQYF. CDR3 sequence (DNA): TGCAGTGCTCCTTTCCAGACAGGGAACTACGAGCAGTACTTC.

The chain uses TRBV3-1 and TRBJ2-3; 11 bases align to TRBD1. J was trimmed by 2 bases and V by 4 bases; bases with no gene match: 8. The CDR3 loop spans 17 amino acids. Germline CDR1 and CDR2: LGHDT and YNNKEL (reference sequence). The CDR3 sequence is CASSLPRDRGATDTQYF. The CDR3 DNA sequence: TGTGCCAGCAGCCTCCCAAGGGACAGGGGGGCCACAGATACGCAGTATTTT.

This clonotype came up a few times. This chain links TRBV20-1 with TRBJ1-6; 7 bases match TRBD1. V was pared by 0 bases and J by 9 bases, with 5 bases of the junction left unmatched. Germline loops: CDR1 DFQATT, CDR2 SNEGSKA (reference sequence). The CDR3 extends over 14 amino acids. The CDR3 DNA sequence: TGCAGTGCTAGAGAGATAGGGGGCGTTTCACCCCTCCACTTT. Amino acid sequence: CSAREIGGVSPLHF.

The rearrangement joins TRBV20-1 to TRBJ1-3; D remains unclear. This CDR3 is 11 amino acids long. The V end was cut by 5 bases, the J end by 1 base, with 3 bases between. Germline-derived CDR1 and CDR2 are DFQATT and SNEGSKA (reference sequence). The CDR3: CSASSGNTIYF. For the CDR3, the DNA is TGCAGTGCTTCGTCTGGAAACACCATATATTTT.

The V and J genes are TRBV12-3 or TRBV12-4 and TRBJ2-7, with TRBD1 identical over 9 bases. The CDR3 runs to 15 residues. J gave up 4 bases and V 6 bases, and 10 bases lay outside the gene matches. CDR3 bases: TGTGCCAGCAGGGCCGGGACAGGGAGGTCTTACGAGCAGTACTTC. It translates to CASRAGTGRSYEQYF.

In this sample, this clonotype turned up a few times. The CDR3 coding sequence is TGTGCCAGCAGTGACCCCTATGGCTACACCTTC. Amino acids: CASSDPYGYTF. The chain links TRBV6-2 or TRBV6-3 to TRBJ1-2; no clear D gene. CDR1 and CDR2 from the germline V gene are MNHEY and SVGEGT. The CDR3 contains 11 residues. The ends were cut back, 5 bases at V and 4 bases at J, with 5 bases in the middle.

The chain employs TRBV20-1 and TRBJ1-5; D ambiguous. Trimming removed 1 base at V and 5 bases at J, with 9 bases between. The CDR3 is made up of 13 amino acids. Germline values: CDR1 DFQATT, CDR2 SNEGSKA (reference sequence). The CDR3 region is CSARGGGDQPQHF. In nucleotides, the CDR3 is TGCAGTGCTAGAGGAGGTGGAGATCAGCCCCAGCATTTT.

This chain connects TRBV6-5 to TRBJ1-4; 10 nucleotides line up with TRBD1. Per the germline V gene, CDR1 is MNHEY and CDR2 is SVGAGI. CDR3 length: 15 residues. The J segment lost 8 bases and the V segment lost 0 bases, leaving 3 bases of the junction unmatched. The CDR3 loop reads CASSYSGDRGEKLFF. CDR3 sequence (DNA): TGTGCCAGCAGTTACTCTGGGGACAGGGGCGAAAAACTGTTTTTT.